Here is one T cell receptor (beta chain) with its context. Its antigen is still unknown. Clones were sequenced by immunoSEQ multiplex PCR, and TCRdb holds only the in-frame ones, with some missing. The sample gives roughly 110,000 clones, 90% to 95% of which show up once; about 20% is in the top ten. V lost 3 bases to trimming and J lost 2 bases, with 10 bases between them. The germline V gene has CDR1 DFQATT and CDR2 SNEGSKA (reference sequence). This CDR3 spans 13 amino acids. These data belong to a study of T cell responses to AZD1222 COVID-19 vaccine. Study-level background: Investigators merged groups given second doses at roughly 4 or roughly 12 weeks. Whole-study results and caveats: Of the AZD1222 recipients, only five to seven were seropositive at baseline. No repertoire was sampled before or during the peak T cell response, only after it.

This specimen was peripheral blood, taken on day 0 of AZD1222 vaccination. The sequence derives from an adult in good health. This chain uses TRBV20-1 with TRBJ1-1, with a tentative D call TRBD1 (5 bases). The CDR3 DNA sequence: TGCAGTGCTAGTGAGGGGCCTAACACTGAAGCTTTCTTT. This sequence encodes CSASEGPNTEAFF.